What follows are 21 T cell receptor beta chains derived from one specimen sequenced in a study of OX40 agonist ivuxolimab in advanced cancers. The table came from immunoSEQ multiplex PCR; TCRdb's copy has only in-frame clones and leaves some out. The sample lists 68,000 or so clones; roughly 80% were seen once. Material: CD4+ or CD8+ T cells sorted from blood, obtained in a trial of the OX40 agonist ivuxolimab. The receptors here all came from an adult with an advanced solid tumor such as melanoma, head and neck, liver or kidney cancer.

This rearrangement joins TRBV10-3 to TRBJ2-7, with TRBD1 identical over 9 bases. V lost 7 bases and J lost 3; bases outside the gene matches: 7. Looked up from germline, CDR1 is ENHRY and CDR2 is SYGVKD. The CDR3 has 14 residues. CDR3 nucleotides: TGTGCCATCACCTCCGGGACAGGGAACTACGAGCAGTACTTC. As protein: CAITSGTGNYEQYF.

The rearrangement links TRBV29-1 to TRBJ1-4; tentative D call: TRBD1 (5 bases). Germline CDR1 SQVTM, CDR2 ANQGSEA. Trimming removed 6 bases at V and 6 bases at J, with 8 bases between. CDR3 length: 11 residues. The CDR3 DNA sequence: TGCAGCGTGGGACGCTATGAAAAACTGTTTTTT. It codes for CSVGRYEKLFF.

CDR3 protein: CASSKAGLAYNEQFF. CDR3 DNA sequence: TGTGCCAGCAGTAAAGCGGGACTAGCTTACAATGAGCAGTTCTTC. V and J are TRBV28 and TRBJ2-1; TRBD2 matches at 9 bases. V shed 5 bases and J 4 bases; nucleotides not matched to a gene: 6. CDR3 length: 15 residues. In germline, CDR1 is MDHEN, CDR2 SYDVKM.

The rearrangement links TRBV27 to TRBJ2-7, with 8 bases fitting TRBD2. CDR1 is MNHEY, CDR2 SMNVEV, per germline (reference sequence). V gave up 2 bases and J gave up 3 bases; unmatched junction bases: 6. This CDR3 has 15 residues. DNA for the CDR3: TGTGCCAGCAGTTTAGGAGCGGGAGCGTTCTACGAGCAGTACTTC. Protein: CASSLGAGAFYEQYF.

The rearrangement joins TRBV21-1 to TRBJ2-5; the table's D call, TRBD2, was not checked against the DNA. TRBV21-1 is assigned pseudogene status. The CDR3 covers 14 residues. The DNA of the CDR3 is TGTGCCAGCAGCAAAGAAAAAAAGCGGGAGACCCAGTACTTC. Amino acids: CASSKEKKRETQYF.

Details on this clone: This specimen includes other DNA sequences encoding the same CDR3. This sequence joins TRBV2 and TRBJ1-2; D remains unclear. The CDR3 is 13 residues long. Germline CDR1 is SNHLY and CDR2 is FYNNEI. The V gene lost 2 bases and the J gene lost 6 bases, with 10 bases spanning the gap. CDR3 sequence (DNA): TGTGCCAGCAGTGAATGGAGCCCGGATGGCTACACCTTC. Protein: CASSEWSPDGYTF.

This clone was seen a handful of times. The chain employs TRBV6-1 and TRBJ2-7; 7 bases are a match to TRBD1. CDR1 is MNHNS and CDR2 is SASEGT in the germline V gene. The J segment lost 0 bases and the V segment lost 4 bases, leaving 12 bases of the junction unmatched. The CDR3 sequence is 17 residues long. The DNA of the CDR3 is TGTGCCAGCAGTGCGTTTGGGGGACAGCTTAGCTCCTACGAGCAGTACGTC. Translating gives CASSAFGGQLSSYEQYV.

The gene calls are TRBV6-5 and TRBJ1-4, with 8 bases that match TRBD1. Trimming took 5 bases from V and 5 from J; bases not matched to a gene: 7. The germline CDR1 and CDR2 sequences are MNHEY and SVGAGI. The CDR3 loop spans 15 amino acids. The CDR3 sequence is CASSTQGASNEKLFF. CDR3 nucleotides: TGTGCCAGCAGTACTCAGGGGGCATCAAATGAAAAACTGTTTTTT.

The chain couples TRBV27 to TRBJ1-2, with TRBD1 identical over 8 bases. The CDR3 is made up of 18 amino acids. V shed 2 bases and J 4 bases; nucleotides not matched to a gene: 15. Germline V gene lookup returns CDR1 MNHEY and CDR2 SMNVEV (reference sequence). The CDR3 sequence: CASSLGRSTGEDFYGYTF. For the CDR3, the DNA is TGTGCCAGCAGTTTAGGGAGGTCGACAGGGGAGGACTTCTATGGCTACACCTTC.

The chain combines TRBV19 with TRBJ2-3, with 8 bases aligning to TRBD1. J was trimmed by 1 base and V by 1 base; bases with no gene match: 4. The CDR3 is 16 amino acids. In germline, CDR1 is LNHDA, CDR2 SQIVND (reference sequence). CDR3 DNA sequence: TGTGCCAGTAGTATAGGCAGGGGGCTCGGCACAGATACGCAGTATTTT. Amino acid sequence: CASSIGRGLGTDTQYF.

This clone has only a few counts. The chain carries TRBV7-9 and TRBJ2-7; 10 nucleotides agree with TRBD2. Trimming took 5 bases from V and 6 from J; bases not matched to a gene: 7. Germline V gives CDR1 SEHNR, CDR2 FQNEAQ (reference sequence). The CDR3 has 14 amino acids. The CDR3, as DNA: TGTGCCAGCAGCCGACTAGCGGGTACGGGCGAGCAGTACTTC. Protein product: CASSRLAGTGEQYF.

In DNA, the CDR3 is TGTGCCACCAGCAACCGATGGTATTTTGGGGGGAGCACAGATACGCAGTATTTT. This gives the protein CATSNRWYFGGSTDTQYF. The chain combines TRBV15 with TRBJ2-3; weak D call: TRBD2 (6 bases). In germline, CDR1 is LNHNV, CDR2 YYDKDF (reference sequence). The CDR3 is 18 residues long. The V end lost 4 bases, the J end lost 0 bases, and 20 bases lay between the germline ends.

This rearrangement joins TRBV19 to TRBJ1-3; possible D gene TRBD1, 5 bases. Trimming shortened V by 11 bases and J by 0 bases, and 11 bases separated the two germline ends. This CDR3 has 13 amino acids. CDR1 is LNHDA and CDR2 is SQIVND in the germline V gene (reference sequence). The CDR3, as DNA: TGTGCCGGGGGAGAAAGCTCTGGAAACACCATATATTTT. Translation gives CAGGESSGNTIYF.

The chain couples TRBV6-1 to TRBJ2-5; TRBD1 might be the D (5 bases). With 0 bases removed from V and 7 bases from J, the gap between germline ends came to 9 bases. CDR1 is MNHNS, CDR2 SASEGT, per germline. The CDR3 runs 13 residues. The CDR3 region has the DNA TGTGCCAGCAGTGAAGCTCAGGGTCGGACCCAGTACTTC. This translates into CASSEAQGRTQYF.

V and J are TRBV7-8 and TRBJ2-7; 9 nucleotides agree with TRBD1. V gave up 5 bases and J gave up 9 bases; unmatched junction bases: 8. Germline-derived CDR1 and CDR2 are SGHVS and FQNEAQ. The CDR3 has 13 amino acids. This CDR3 is CASSGGQGQRQYV. The CDR3 DNA is TGTGCCAGCAGCGGCGGACAGGGGCAGCGGCAGTACGTC.

This CDR3 is CASSFRLAGVGAENEQFF. CDR3 nucleotides: TGTGCCAGCAGCTTCCGACTAGCGGGAGTTGGAGCGGAAAATGAGCAGTTCTTC. The chain combines TRBV7-6 with TRBJ2-1, with 12 bases identical to TRBD2. The germline CDR1 and CDR2 sequences are SGHVS and FNYEAQ. After removal of 3 bases from V and 7 bases from J, the junction contained 13 bases not matched to a gene. This CDR3 is built from 18 residues.

The chain has TRBV7-6 and TRBJ2-5; no reliable D call. In germline, CDR1 is SGHVS, CDR2 FNYEAQ. The CDR3 runs to 14 residues. V was cut by 1 base and J by 5 bases, with 11 bases left in between. CDR3 sequence: CASSLGPGGETQYF. The DNA for the CDR3 is TGTGCCAGCAGCTTAGGCCCGGGTGGGGAGACCCAGTACTTC. Using reference TRBV7-6 and TRBJ2-5 for the parts outside the CDR3, the full variable domain is GAGVSQSPRYKVTKRGQDVALRCDPISGHVSLYWYRQALGQGPEFLTYFNYEAQQDKSGLPNDRFSAERPEGSISTLTIQRTEQRDSAMYRCASSLGPGGETQYFGPGTRLLVL.

The V gene is TRBV7-2, the J gene TRBJ1-1; D gene unclear. V lost 5 bases and J 6 bases, leaving 16 bases between the germline ends. The CDR3 extends over 14 amino acids. CDR1 and CDR2 (germline): SGHTA, FQGNSA. The CDR3 DNA follows: TGTGCCAGCAGCAACAGACGGGGTGGGGCTGAAGCTTTCTTT. As protein: CASSNRRGGAEAFF.

This clone came up once. This rearrangement joins TRBV5-5 to TRBJ2-1; TRBD2 is a possible D gene (5 bases). Germline V gene data show CDR1 as SGHKS and CDR2 as YYEKEE (reference sequence). The CDR3 sequence is 15 residues long. V lost 4 bases, J lost 5 bases, and 16 bases lay in between. This chain's CDR3 is CASSRGPIANNEQFF. The DNA of the CDR3 is TGTGCCAGCAGCCGCGGGCCTATTGCAAACAATGAGCAGTTCTTC.

This chain links TRBV30 with TRBJ2-3, with D hard to call. V lost 2 bases to trimming and J lost 0 bases, with 12 bases between them. Germline lookup yields CDR1 GTSNPN and CDR2 SVGIG (reference sequence). There are 15 residues in the CDR3. The CDR3 coding sequence is TGTGCCTGGAGTACCTGGGGAACCAGCACAGATACGCAGTATTTT. It encodes CAWSTWGTSTDTQYF.

The chain combines TRBV5-1 with TRBJ2-3; weak D call: TRBD2 (5 bases). Per germline, CDR1 SGHRS and CDR2 YFSETQ. The CDR3 contains 15 residues. Trimming cost V 0 bases and J 2 bases, with 10 bases left between them. This chain's CDR3 is CASSLGGLFTDTQYF. In nucleotides, the CDR3 is TGCGCCAGCAGCTTGGGCGGACTTTTCACAGATACGCAGTATTTT. The whole variable domain, filled in from reference TRBV5-1 and TRBJ2-3, reads KAGVTQTPRYLIKTRGQQVTLSCSPISGHRSVSWYQQTPGQGLQFLFEYFSETQRNKGNFPGRFSGRQFSNSRSEMNVSTLELGDSALYLCASSLGGLFTDTQYFGPGTRLTVL.